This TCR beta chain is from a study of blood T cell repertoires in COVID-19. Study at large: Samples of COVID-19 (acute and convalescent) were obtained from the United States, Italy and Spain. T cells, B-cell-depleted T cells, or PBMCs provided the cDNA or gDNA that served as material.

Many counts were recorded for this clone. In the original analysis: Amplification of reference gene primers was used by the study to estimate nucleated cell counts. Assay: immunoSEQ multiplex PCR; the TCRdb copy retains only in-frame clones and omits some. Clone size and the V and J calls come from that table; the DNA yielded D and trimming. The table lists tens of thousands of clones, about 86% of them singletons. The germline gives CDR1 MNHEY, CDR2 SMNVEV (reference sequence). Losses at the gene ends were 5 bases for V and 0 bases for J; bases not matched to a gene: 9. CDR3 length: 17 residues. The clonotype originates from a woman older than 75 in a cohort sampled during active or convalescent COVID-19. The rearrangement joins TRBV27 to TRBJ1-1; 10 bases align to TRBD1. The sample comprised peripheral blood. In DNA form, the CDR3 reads TGTGCCAGCAGTCTCAGACAGGGGGCGGCCTTGAACACTGAAGCTTTCTTT. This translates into CASSLRQGAALNTEAFF.